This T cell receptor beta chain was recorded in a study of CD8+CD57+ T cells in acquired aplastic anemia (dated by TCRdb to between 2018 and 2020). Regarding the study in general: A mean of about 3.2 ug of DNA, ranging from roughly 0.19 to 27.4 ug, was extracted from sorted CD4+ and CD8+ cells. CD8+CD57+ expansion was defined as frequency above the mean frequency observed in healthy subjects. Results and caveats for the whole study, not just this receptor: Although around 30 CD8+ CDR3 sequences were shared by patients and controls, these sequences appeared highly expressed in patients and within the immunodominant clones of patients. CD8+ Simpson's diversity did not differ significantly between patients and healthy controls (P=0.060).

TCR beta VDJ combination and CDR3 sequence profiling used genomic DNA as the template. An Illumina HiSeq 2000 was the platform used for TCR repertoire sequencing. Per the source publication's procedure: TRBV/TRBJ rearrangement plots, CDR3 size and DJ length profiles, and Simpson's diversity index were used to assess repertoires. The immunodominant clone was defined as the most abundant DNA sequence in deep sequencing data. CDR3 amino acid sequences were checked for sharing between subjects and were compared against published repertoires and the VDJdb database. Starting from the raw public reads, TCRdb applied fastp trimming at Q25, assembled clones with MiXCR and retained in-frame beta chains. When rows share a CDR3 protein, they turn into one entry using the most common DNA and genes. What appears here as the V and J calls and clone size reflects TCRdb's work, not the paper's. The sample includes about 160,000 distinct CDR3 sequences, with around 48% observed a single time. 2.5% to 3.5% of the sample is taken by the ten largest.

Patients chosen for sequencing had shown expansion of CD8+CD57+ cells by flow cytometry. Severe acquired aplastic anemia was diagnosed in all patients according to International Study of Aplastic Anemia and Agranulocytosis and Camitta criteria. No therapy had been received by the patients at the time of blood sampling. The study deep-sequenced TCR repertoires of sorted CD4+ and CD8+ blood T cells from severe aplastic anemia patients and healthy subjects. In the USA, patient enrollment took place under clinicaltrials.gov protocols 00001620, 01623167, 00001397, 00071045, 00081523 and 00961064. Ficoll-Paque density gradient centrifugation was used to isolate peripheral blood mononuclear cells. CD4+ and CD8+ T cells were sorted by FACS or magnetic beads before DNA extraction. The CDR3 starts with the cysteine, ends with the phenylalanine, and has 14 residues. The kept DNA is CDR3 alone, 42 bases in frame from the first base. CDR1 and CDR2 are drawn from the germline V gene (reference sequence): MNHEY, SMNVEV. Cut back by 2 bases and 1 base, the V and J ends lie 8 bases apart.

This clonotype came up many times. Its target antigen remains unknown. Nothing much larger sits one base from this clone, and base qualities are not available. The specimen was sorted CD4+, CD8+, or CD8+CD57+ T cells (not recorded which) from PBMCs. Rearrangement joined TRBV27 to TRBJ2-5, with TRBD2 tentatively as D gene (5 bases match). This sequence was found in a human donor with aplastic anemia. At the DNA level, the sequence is TGTGCCAGCAGTTTAGGGAGCGGCCAAGAGACCCAGTACTTC. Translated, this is CASSLGSGQETQYF.